Below, 15 T cell receptor beta chains from the same sample are listed, as sequenced in a study of spatial heterogeneity in lung cancer (dated by TCRdb to the late 2010s). This sample's time point label indicates: blood at routine non-recurrence follow-up after resection. Whole RNA extracted from tumor and nontumor lung tissue, or from cryopreserved PBMC samples, was used for TCR sequencing without cell sorting. Library preparation employed 5' RACE. The sequencing machine was a NextSeq 500. The public reads were run again by TCRdb, first through fastp at Q25 and then through MiXCR, and only productive beta chains were kept. Rows are unified per CDR3 protein, each entry keeping the most common DNA and genes. The sample profile shows 51,000 or so distinct CDR3 sequences; about 7.4% of them were found once. The top ten hold around 33% of the sample. The specimen comprised PBMCs, sampled at follow-up. These receptors came from a female donor with early-stage non-small cell lung cancer.

This clonotype was detected only a few times. The junction shows a germline mismatch at one end, possibly a read error. The V call is TRBV6-1, the J call TRBJ2-4; tentatively, D is TRBD2 (7 bases). Germline V gene lookup returns CDR1 MNHNS and CDR2 SASEGT. This CDR3 comprises 15 residues. The CDR3 spells CTSSEGRGGRDIQYF. The CDR3 DNA follows: TGTACCAGCAGTGAAGGGAGGGGGGGCAGAGACATTCAGTACTTC.

This clonotype was detected ten times or more. The V and J genes are TRBV9 and TRBJ2-1; D may match TRBD1 or TRBD2 (6 bases each). CDR3 length equals 16 residues. Germline-derived CDR1 and CDR2 are SGDLS and YYNGEE. Between the trimmed V and J ends, which lost 4 bases and 0 bases, there was a span of 14 bases. Here the CDR3 reads CASSPGAGSSYNEQFF. Here the CDR3 DNA reads TGTGCCAGCAGCCCAGGGGCGGGAAGCTCCTACAATGAGCAGTTCTTC.

This clonotype has a handful of counts. The chain has TRBV11-3 and TRBJ2-1; perhaps TRBD1 as D (5 bases). Trimming stripped 5 bases from V and 5 bases from J, with 19 bases between. CDR1 SGHNT and CDR2 YENEEA come from the germline V gene. This CDR3 region has 16 residues. The CDR3 is CASSPLQTALNNEQFF. CDR3 nucleotides: TGTGCCAGCAGCCCCCTTCAGACAGCCTTAAACAATGAGCAGTTCTTC.

This clonotype turned up a few times. The chain has TRBV4-2 and TRBJ2-5; 10 bases agree with TRBD2. The CDR3 has 15 residues. The ends lost 1 base at V and 4 bases at J; junction bases unmatched: 3. CDR1 and CDR2 from the germline V gene are LGHNA and YNFKEQ. CDR3 DNA sequence: TGTGCCAGCAGCCAAGCCGGGACTAGCGCAGAGACCCAGTACTTC. This codes for CASSQAGTSAETQYF.

V gene TRBV5-1 combines with J gene TRBJ2-5; unclear D gene. Germline loops: CDR1 SGHRS, CDR2 YFSETQ. This CDR3 has 13 amino acids. Trimming pared 4 bases from V and 2 bases from J, leaving 9 bases between. CDR3 protein: CASSPGPQETQYF. CDR3 coding DNA: TGCGCCAGCAGCCCCGGGCCTCAAGAGACCCAGTACTTC.

Ten or more counts support this clonotype. The gene calls are TRBV7-3 and TRBJ1-1; TRBD1 might be the D (6 bases). Germline-derived CDR1 and CDR2 are SGHTA and FQGTGA. CDR3 length equals 13 residues. V lost 5 bases and J 4 bases, leaving 11 bases between the germline ends. CDR3 in amino acids: CASSDTGFTEAFF. The CDR3 DNA sequence: TGTGCCAGCAGCGACACAGGGTTCACTGAAGCTTTCTTT.

Many counts were recorded for this clonotype. CDR3 coding DNA: TGTGCCAGCAGTCACAGGGGGATAGGCAATCAGCCCCAGCATTTT. It yields the protein CASSHRGIGNQPQHF. This rearrangement joins TRBV28 to TRBJ1-5; 8 nucleotides match TRBD1. The CDR3 has 15 residues. With 5 bases clipped from V and 2 bases from J, the junction kept 5 bases outside the gene matches. CDR1 is MDHEN, CDR2 SYDVKM, per germline.

This clonotype has a count of ten or more. The rearrangement uses TRBV15 and TRBJ2-7, with 7 bases aligning to TRBD1. V trimming: 0 bases; J trimming: 0 bases; junction bases outside the gene matches: 5. The CDR3 is 16 amino acids. Germline CDR1 LNHNV, CDR2 YYDKDF (reference sequence). CDR3 loop: CATSREQGGLSYEQYF. The CDR3 coding sequence is TGTGCCACCAGCAGAGAGCAAGGGGGCCTCTCCTACGAGCAGTACTTC. The full variable domain, its missing parts supplied by reference TRBV15 and TRBJ2-7, is DAMVIQNPRYQVTQFGKPVTLSCSQTLNHNVMYWYQQKSSQAPKLLFHYYDKDFNNEADTPDNFQSRRPNTSFCFLDIRSPGLGDTAMYLCATSREQGGLSYEQYFGPGTRLTVT.

This clonotype was seen many times. This chain links TRBV28 with TRBJ2-7, with TRBD2 as a possible D gene (6 bases). The V end lost 4 bases, the J end lost 7 bases, and 11 bases lay between the germline ends. The CDR3 totals 12 residues. From germline, CDR1 is MDHEN and CDR2 SYDVKM. The CDR3 DNA follows: TGTGCCAGCAGTTCCGGAGGGACGGAGCAGTACTTC. Amino acids: CASSSGGTEQYF.

A few counts support this clonotype. The CDR3 nucleotides are TGCGCCAGCAGCCAGAGTTTTGGGGGCACAGATACGCAGTATTTT. Translated: CASSQSFGGTDTQYF. The V gene is TRBV4-1, the J gene TRBJ2-3; unclear D gene. The germline CDR1 and CDR2 sequences are MGHRA and YSYEKL. The CDR3 has 15 residues. Trimming stripped 3 bases from V and 1 base from J, with 11 bases between.

This clonotype was detected ten times or more. This sequence joins TRBV6-2 or TRBV6-3 and TRBJ2-7; either TRBD1 or TRBD2 may supply D (5 bases each). CDR3 size: 14 residues. CDR1 MNHEY and CDR2 SVGEGT come from the germline V gene. Trimming shortened V by 6 bases and J by 3 bases, and 15 bases separated the two germline ends. Here the CDR3 DNA reads TGTGCCAGCAGACGGGACCGATATGACTACGAGCAGTACTTC. Translating gives CASRRDRYDYEQYF.

This clonotype was seen only a few times. This sequence joins TRBV7-2 and TRBJ2-7; TRBD2 agrees at 10 bases. Germline values: CDR1 SGHTA, CDR2 FQGNSA. V was clipped by 5 bases and J by 2 bases; unmatched bases: 6. This CDR3 is 15 amino acids long. The CDR3 sequence is CASSTRTSGPYEQYF. The CDR3 DNA follows: TGTGCCAGCAGCACCCGGACTAGCGGCCCCTACGAGCAGTACTTC.

The V gene is TRBV6-6, the J gene TRBJ2-2; 9 bases are a match to TRBD2. The CDR3 runs to 17 residues. V shed 6 bases and J 0 bases; nucleotides not matched to a gene: 8. Germline CDR1 reads MNHNY; CDR2 reads SVGAGI (reference sequence). Written as DNA, the CDR3 is TGTGCCAGCAGCCCGTACCTAGCGGGGACGAACACCGGGGAGCTGTTTTTT. Its protein is CASSPYLAGTNTGELFF.

This clonotype has ten or more counts. The rearrangement uses TRBV3-1 and TRBJ2-1; 9 bases match TRBD1. V was pared by 2 bases and J by 4 bases, with 3 bases of the junction left unmatched. Germline values: CDR1 LGHDT, CDR2 YNNKEL (reference sequence). The CDR3 has 15 amino acids. CDR3 sequence reads: CASSQPGTGYNEQFF. The CDR3 DNA follows: TGTGCCAGCAGCCAACCCGGGACAGGGTACAATGAGCAGTTCTTC.

Many counts were recorded for this clonotype. The chain uses TRBV5-4 and TRBJ2-1; 11 bases map to TRBD2. Germline V gene sequence: CDR1 SGHNT, CDR2 YYREEE (reference sequence). Unmatched junction bases numbered 6, after V lost 4 bases and J lost 0 bases. The CDR3 loop spans 17 amino acids. CDR3 protein: CASSTGLAGYSYNEQFF. The CDR3 nucleotides are TGTGCCAGCAGCACAGGACTAGCGGGCTACTCCTACAATGAGCAGTTCTTC.